Below are 22 T cell receptor beta chains sequenced from a single sample in a study of Graves' ophthalmopathy and Graves' hyperthyroidism. Amplification from RNA transcripts yielded the TCR beta CDR3 regions. Second-round multiplex PCR followed a first-round RT-PCR using HTBI primers. Each CDR3 protein is one row after TCRdb ran MiXCR on the multiplex PCR reads. The repertoire has some 380,000 distinct CDR3 sequences, over 15% of them found once; the top ten carry approximately 7%. The specimen was peripheral blood. These receptors all come from a young woman with stable Graves' hyperthyroidism.

CDR3 nucleotide sequence: TGTGCCAGCAGCCTTTCGGGGAGTCCCATCTCGGGCTACACCTTC. Amino acids: CASSLSGSPISGYTF. The chain combines TRBV9 with TRBJ1-2; no firm D call. This CDR3 region has 15 residues. V lost 4 bases to trimming and J lost 8 bases, with 21 bases between them. CDR1 and CDR2 (germline): SGDLS, YYNGEE.

Concerning this clonotype itself: A much larger clone sits a single nucleotide away, making a read error possible. No DNA is shown, since the ends of the CDR3 on it are uncertain; the CDR3 is the one TCRdb lists. The J gene is TRBJ2-7, the V gene TRBV4-3; TRBD2, the table's D call, was not compared with the DNA. CDR1 and CDR2 (germline): LGHNA, YSLEER. Inclusive of both ends, the CDR3 amounts to 16 amino acids. The CDR3 here is CASSQDWAGGTYEQDF.

The table lists this clonotype with many counts. The chain employs TRBV11-2 and TRBJ2-2; 10 bases align to TRBD1. Germline values: CDR1 SGHAT, CDR2 FQNNGV. The trim removed 5 bases at V and 1 base at J, leaving 4 bases unmatched. The CDR3 contains 16 residues. The CDR3 region has the DNA TGTGCCAGCAGCCCGCGGGACAGGGGGAACACCGGGGAGCTGTTTTTT. This sequence encodes CASSPRDRGNTGELFF. Full variable domain (missing parts from reference TRBV11-2 and TRBJ2-2): EAGVAQSPRYKIIEKRQSVAFWCNPISGHATLYWYQQILGQGPKLLIQFQNNGVVDDSQLPKDRFSAERLKGVDSTLKIQPAKLEDSAVYLCASSPRDRGNTGELFFGEGSRLTVL.

Many counts were recorded for this clonotype. V gene TRBV12-3 or TRBV12-4 combines with J gene TRBJ1-1; D is possibly TRBD1 (6 bases). The V gene lost 2 bases and the J gene lost 10 bases, with 11 bases spanning the gap. The CDR3 has 12 residues. The CDR3 coding sequence is TGTGCCAGCAGTTTATGGCAGGGGAGAGCTTTCTTT. The encoded protein is CASSLWQGRAFF.

There are many counts of this clonotype. The gene calls are TRBV4-1 and TRBJ2-2; a possible D gene is TRBD1 (6 bases). Trimming stripped 0 bases from V and 7 bases from J, with 18 bases between. CDR1 MGHRA and CDR2 YSYEKL come from the germline V gene. The length of the CDR3 is 17 residues. The CDR3 DNA is TGCGCCAGCAGCCAAGAAATCCCAGGGGCGAGTGGCGGGGAGCTGTTTTTT. Its translation: CASSQEIPGASGGELFF.

The gene calls are TRBV5-1 and TRBJ1-3; 7 nucleotides line up with TRBD1. Germline lookup yields CDR1 SGHRS and CDR2 YFSETQ. The CDR3 sequence is 15 residues long. The J segment lost 3 bases and the V segment lost 0 bases, leaving 3 bases of the junction unmatched. The CDR3 region is CASSLEGGGGNTIYF. The CDR3, as DNA: TGCGCCAGCAGCTTGGAAGGGGGCGGTGGAAACACCATATATTTT.

In its sample, this clonotype was seen once. The chain couples TRBV28 to TRBJ2-7; D ambiguous. This CDR3 spans 13 amino acids. V was shortened by 6 bases and J by 6 bases, with 15 bases between the two germline ends. Germline CDR1 reads MDHEN; CDR2 reads SYDVKM. The CDR3 is CASSVNLGTEQYF. CDR3 bases: TGTGCCAGCAGCGTAAATCTCGGAACCGAGCAGTACTTC. The full variable domain, its missing parts supplied by reference TRBV28 and TRBJ2-7, is DVKVTQSSRYLVKRTGEKVFLECVQDMDHENMFWYRQDPGLGLRLIYFSYDVKMKEKGDIPEGYSVSREKKERFSLILESASTNQTSMYLCASSVNLGTEQYFGPGTRLTVT.

This clonotype was seen ten or more times. The rearrangement links TRBV7-9 to TRBJ2-7; D gene unclear. The V and J ends lost 5 bases and 1 base respectively, with 9 bases between them. The CDR3 covers 13 residues. Germline values: CDR1 SEHNR, CDR2 FQNEAQ (reference sequence). DNA of the CDR3: TGTGCCAGCAGCCCGACTTATTCCTACGAGCAGTACTTC. Protein product: CASSPTYSYEQYF.

This clonotype has ten or more counts. The chain is built from TRBV27 and TRBJ1-1; weak D call: TRBD1 (5 bases). The CDR3 sequence is 13 residues long. Germline CDR1 and CDR2: MNHEY and SMNVEV (reference sequence). V was trimmed by 5 bases and J by 5 bases, leaving 12 bases between them. CDR3 in DNA: TGTGCCAGCAGTAGTGGGGCGTTAACTGAAGCTTTCTTT. It is translated as CASSSGALTEAFF.

This clonotype occurred many times. The V gene is TRBV5-5, the J gene TRBJ1-1; tentative D call: TRBD1 (6 bases). Per the germline V gene, CDR1 is SGHKS and CDR2 is YYEKEE (reference sequence). The CDR3 loop spans 14 amino acids. Trimming shortened V by 3 bases and J by 6 bases, and 15 bases separated the two germline ends. The CDR3 loop reads CASSSVTGGAEAFF. In nucleotides, the CDR3 is TGTGCCAGCAGCTCGGTCACGGGGGGCGCTGAAGCTTTCTTT.

The J gene is TRBJ1-6, the V gene TRBV14; tentative D call: TRBD1 (6 bases). CDR3 length: 17 residues. V gave up 5 bases and J gave up 0 bases, with 14 bases separating them. Germline V CDR1 and CDR2: SGHDN, FVKESK. In nucleotides, the CDR3 is TGTGCCAGCAGCAGGGGACACGCAAGCTCCTATAATTCACCCCTCCACTTT. Residues: CASSRGHASSYNSPLHF.

At least ten counts were recorded for this clonotype. The chain links TRBV6-1 to TRBJ2-5; 10 nucleotides match TRBD2. Looked up from germline, CDR1 is MNHNS and CDR2 is SASEGT. J gave up 5 bases and V 4 bases, and 7 bases lay outside the gene matches. This CDR3 has 15 amino acids. The CDR3 DNA follows: TGTGCCAGCAGTGCACAGCGGGGGGGCGCGGAGACCCAGTACTTC. Its protein is CASSAQRGGAETQYF.

The J gene is TRBJ1-2, the V gene TRBV12-3 or TRBV12-4, with D tentatively TRBD1 (5 bases). V was clipped by 5 bases and J by 4 bases, with 20 bases between them. The CDR3 length is 16 residues. The CDR3 sequence is CASSHLRTRGIYGYTF. CDR3 nucleotide sequence: TGTGCCAGCAGTCACCTACGGACACGGGGGATCTATGGCTACACCTTC.

This clonotype was observed many times. A read error may account for a junction end that differs from germline. The V and J genes are TRBV27 and TRBJ1-1, with 7 bases identical to TRBD1. The CDR3 contains 16 residues. The germline V gene has CDR1 MNHEY and CDR2 SMNVEV (reference sequence). The DNA of the CDR3 is TGCGCCAGCAGTTTCTTCAGGGGGGTAGTGAACACTGAAGCTTTCTTT. Amino acid sequence: CASSFFRGVVNTEAFF.

The table lists this clonotype with many counts. This chain joins TRBV28 and TRBJ1-1; the match to TRBD1 covers 7 bases. The CDR3 sequence is 19 residues long. With 5 bases clipped from V and 0 bases from J, the junction kept 18 bases outside the gene matches. Germline assignment: CDR1 MDHEN and CDR2 SYDVKM. Here the CDR3 DNA reads TGTGCCAGCAGTCCCTTTACCCTCCAGGGGGAGAGGATGAACACTGAAGCTTTCTTT. Protein product: CASSPFTLQGERMNTEAFF.

This clonotype appeared many times. This chain links TRBV12-3 or TRBV12-4 with TRBJ1-2; D not resolved. The CDR3 has 13 amino acids. The V end lost 5 bases, the J end lost 4 bases, and 11 bases lay between the germline ends. This chain's CDR3 is CASSPPRPYGYTF. In DNA form, the CDR3 reads TGTGCCAGCAGTCCCCCCCGGCCCTATGGCTACACCTTC.

This clonotype was found many times. This rearrangement joins TRBV20-1 to TRBJ1-5; a possible D gene is TRBD1 (5 bases). Trimming left V 5 bases short and J 4 bases short, with 9 bases between. The CDR3 contains 12 residues. In germline, CDR1 is DFQATT, CDR2 SNEGSKA (reference sequence). The CDR3 reads CSAGGENQPQHF. The CDR3 DNA follows: TGCAGTGCTGGAGGGGAAAATCAGCCCCAGCATTTT.

Concerning this clonotype: Because it lacks the conserved phenylalanine or tryptophan at the end, this CDR3 is likely a read error. The V and J genes are TRBV20-1 and TRBJ1-2; D possibly corresponds to TRBD1 (5 bases). CDR3 length equals 13 residues. Looked up from germline, CDR1 is DFQATT and CDR2 is SNEGSKA (reference sequence). Trimming took 6 bases from V and 3 from J, leaving 14 bases between them. CDR3 sequence (DNA): TGCAGTGCATACCCCATGGGGGACTATGGCTACACCGTC. As protein: CSAYPMGDYGYTV.

Worth noting for this clonotype: A much larger clone differs from this one at a single base, so this may be a read error. The rearrangement links TRBV12-3 or TRBV12-4 to TRBJ1-2; D gene ambiguous. V was clipped by 4 bases and J by 4 bases, with 13 bases between them. The CDR3 contains 14 residues. CDR3 in DNA: TGTGCCAGCAGTTCCGCCGTCACGGGCTATGGCTACACCTTC. Its translation: CASSSAVTGYGYTF.

This chain uses TRBV4-2 with TRBJ2-7; D remains ambiguous. Deletions cut 0 bases from V and 4 bases from J, with 10 bases between. This CDR3 comprises 14 residues. Germline CDR1 and CDR2: LGHNA and YNFKEQ. In nucleotides, the CDR3 is TGTGCCAGCAGCCAAGAAAGGGTTCAGTACGAGCAGTACGTC. Translated, it gives CASSQERVQYEQYV.

This clonotype was seen many times. The chain is built from TRBV5-1 and TRBJ1-1; no clear D gene. CDR3 size: 13 residues. V lost 1 base and J lost 3, with 7 bases in between. Germline assignment: CDR1 SGHRS and CDR2 YFSETQ. CDR3 DNA: TGCGCCAGCAGCTTGTGGGGAGACACTGAAGCTTTCTTT. Translating gives CASSLWGDTEAFF.

Ten or more counts support this clonotype. V gene TRBV27 combines with J gene TRBJ2-2, with D possibly being TRBD1 (5 bases). V gave up 4 bases and J gave up 1 base, with 13 bases separating them. Germline V lookup: CDR1 MNHEY, CDR2 SMNVEV (reference sequence). This CDR3 is built from 16 residues. The CDR3 here is CASSSIGHLNTGELFF. The CDR3 nucleotides are TGTGCCAGCAGTTCTATCGGACACTTGAACACCGGGGAGCTGTTTTTT.